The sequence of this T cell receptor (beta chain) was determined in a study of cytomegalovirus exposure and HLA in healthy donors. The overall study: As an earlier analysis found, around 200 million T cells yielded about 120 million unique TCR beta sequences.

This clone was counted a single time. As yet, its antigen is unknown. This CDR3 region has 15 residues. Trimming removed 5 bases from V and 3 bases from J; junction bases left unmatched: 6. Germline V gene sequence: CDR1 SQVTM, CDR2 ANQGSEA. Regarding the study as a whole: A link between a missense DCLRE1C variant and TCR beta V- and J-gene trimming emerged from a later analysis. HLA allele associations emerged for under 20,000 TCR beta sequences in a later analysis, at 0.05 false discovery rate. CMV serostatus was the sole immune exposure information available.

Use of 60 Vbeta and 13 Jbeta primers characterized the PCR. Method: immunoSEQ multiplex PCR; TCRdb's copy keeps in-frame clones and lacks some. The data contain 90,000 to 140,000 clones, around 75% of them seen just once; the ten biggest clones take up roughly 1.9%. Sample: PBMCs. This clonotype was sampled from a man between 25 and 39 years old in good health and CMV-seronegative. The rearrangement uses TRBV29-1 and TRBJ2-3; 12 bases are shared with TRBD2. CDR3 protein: CSVFTSGRPTDTQYF. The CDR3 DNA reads TGCAGCGTTTTCACTAGCGGGAGGCCTACAGATACGCAGTATTTT.